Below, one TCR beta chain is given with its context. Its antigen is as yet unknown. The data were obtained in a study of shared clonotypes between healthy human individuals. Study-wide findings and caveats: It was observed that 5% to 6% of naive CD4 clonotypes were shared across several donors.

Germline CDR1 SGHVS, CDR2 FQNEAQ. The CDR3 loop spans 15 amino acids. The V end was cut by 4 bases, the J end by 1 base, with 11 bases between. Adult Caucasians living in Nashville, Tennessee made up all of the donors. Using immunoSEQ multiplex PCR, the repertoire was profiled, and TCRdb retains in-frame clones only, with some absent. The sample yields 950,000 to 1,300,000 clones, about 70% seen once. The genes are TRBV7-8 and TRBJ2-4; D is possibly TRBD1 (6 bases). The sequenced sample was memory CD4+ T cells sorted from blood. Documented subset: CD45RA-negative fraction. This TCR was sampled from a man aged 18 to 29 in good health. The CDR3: CASSSDGQAKNIQYF. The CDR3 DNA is TGTGCCAGCAGCTCCGACGGACAGGCCAAAAACATTCAGTACTTC.